This note documents a single TCR beta chain sequence. The antigen remains unidentified. CDR3 length: 15 amino acids. The V gene's germline CDR1 is SGHNT and CDR2 YYREEE (reference sequence). Between the trimmed V and J ends, which lost 0 bases and 5 bases, there was a span of 14 bases. This entry is derived from a study of T cell repertoires in cytomegalovirus infection. Study overall: It can be stated that public TCR beta signatures indicated CMV infection as well as a matching HLA type.

TCRdb re-called the reads with MiXCR, one entry per CDR3 protein. The sample records about half a million distinct CDR3 sequences, roughly 42% being singletons. Sequencing was performed on cultured PBMCs, taken from culture after CMV antigen stimulation. The chain employs TRBV5-4 and TRBJ1-1; a weak D match, TRBD1 (6 bases). This clonotype was sampled from a human donor in good health (CMV status not recorded). Some clones in this sample may be carry-over from other donors' samples. The CDR3 is CASSLALGGGTEAFF. CDR3 nucleotide sequence: TGTGCCAGCAGCTTGGCTCTTGGGGGCGGGACTGAAGCTTTCTTT.